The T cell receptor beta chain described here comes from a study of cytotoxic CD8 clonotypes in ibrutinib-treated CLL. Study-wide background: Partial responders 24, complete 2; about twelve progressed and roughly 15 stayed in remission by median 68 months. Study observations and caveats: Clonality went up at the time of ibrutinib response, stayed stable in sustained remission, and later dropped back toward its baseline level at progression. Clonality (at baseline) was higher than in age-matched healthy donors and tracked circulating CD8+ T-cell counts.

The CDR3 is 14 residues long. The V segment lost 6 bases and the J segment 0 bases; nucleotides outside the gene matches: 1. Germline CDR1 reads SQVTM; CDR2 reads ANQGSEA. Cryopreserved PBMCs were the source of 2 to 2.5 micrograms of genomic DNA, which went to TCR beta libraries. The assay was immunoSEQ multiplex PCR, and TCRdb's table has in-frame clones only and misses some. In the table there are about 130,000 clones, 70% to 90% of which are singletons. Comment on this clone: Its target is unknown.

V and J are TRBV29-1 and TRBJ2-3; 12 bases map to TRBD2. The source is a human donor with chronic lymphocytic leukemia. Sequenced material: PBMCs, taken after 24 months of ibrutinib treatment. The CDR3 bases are TGCAGCGTCGGGACTAGCGGGAGCACAGATACGCAGTATTTT. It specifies CSVGTSGSTDTQYF.